This entry is about one T cell receptor (beta chain). Its binding antigen is unknown. Within one base of it there is no much larger clone, and no base qualities were kept. TCRbeta CDR3 regions were amplified from genomic DNA using the immunoSEQ Assay, a bias-controlled multiplex PCR. The authors' pipeline ran thus. Within the assay, amplification of reference gene primers was used to estimate how many nucleated cells each sample contained. Sequence reads were collapsed and filtered to measure the absolute abundance of every unique TCRbeta CDR3 rearrangement. For each sample, productive Simpson clonality was calculated as the square root of Simpson's diversity index across productive rearrangements. The immuneACCESS repertoire file appears here via TCRdb, limited to in-frame rearrangements. These files lack a portion of the clones; in checked studies, under half of the deficit traces to unresolved V genes, and the cause of the others is not known. That table supplies the V and J calls and clone size; D and trimming were determined from the DNA. Counted in this sample were roughly 180,000 clones; 80% to 85% of them appeared once. The ten largest make up about 11% of the sample.

This entry is derived from a study of blood T cell repertoires in COVID-19 (dated by TCRdb to about 2020). For the study in its entirety: Samples from collaborators originated in the United States, Italy and Spain and spanned both the acute and convalescent phases of COVID-19. A de-identified subject ID, COVID-19 status, age in years and sex were almost always included in the sample metadata. The repertoires were released in a freely available public database intended as a resource for research on the immune response to SARS-CoV-2. The dataset comprised deeply sampled blood TCRbeta repertoires from subjects exposed to, actively infected with, or recovered from COVID-19. Where available, HLA class I and class II types were obtained from metadata supplied by the sample provider rather than from assay-based typing. The samples were drawn from two sources: the first 160 participants of the ongoing ImmuneRACE study, and some 1,300 subjects contributed by 6 global collaborators. The material from the prospective study consisted of cDNA or gDNA derived from T cells, B-cell-depleted T cells, or PBMCs.

One collaborating source in Seattle enrolled patients while the patients were actively infected and followed the patients over time throughout the course of disease. Each collaborating institution followed its own protocols to collect whole blood in K2EDTA tubes. For TCRbeta analysis, collaborator samples were shipped as frozen whole blood, as isolated PBMCs, or as DNA extracted from either sample type. CDR1 and CDR2, looked up from the germline V gene, are MNHEY and SVGAGI. The CDR3 holds 15 amino acids from the cysteine to the phenylalanine. Only the CDR3 portion is preserved as DNA: 45 bases, with reading frame beginning at the first base. V is reduced by 6 bases and J by 2 bases, leaving a spacing of 17 bases between them. What the study reported, not specific to this receptor: Clinical and demographic metadata were provided uncurated, with the amount varying by source and participant.

In this chain, TRBV6-5 is recombined with TRBJ2-7; TRBD2 is perhaps the D gene, given 6 matching bases. The specimen sequenced was peripheral blood. The sequence derives from a woman of 80 years or more with COVID-19, enrolled during active disease. The CDR3 reads CASRSSGLSAYEQYF. The DNA is TGTGCCAGCAGGAGCTCGGGACTCTCCGCCTACGAGCAGTACTTC.